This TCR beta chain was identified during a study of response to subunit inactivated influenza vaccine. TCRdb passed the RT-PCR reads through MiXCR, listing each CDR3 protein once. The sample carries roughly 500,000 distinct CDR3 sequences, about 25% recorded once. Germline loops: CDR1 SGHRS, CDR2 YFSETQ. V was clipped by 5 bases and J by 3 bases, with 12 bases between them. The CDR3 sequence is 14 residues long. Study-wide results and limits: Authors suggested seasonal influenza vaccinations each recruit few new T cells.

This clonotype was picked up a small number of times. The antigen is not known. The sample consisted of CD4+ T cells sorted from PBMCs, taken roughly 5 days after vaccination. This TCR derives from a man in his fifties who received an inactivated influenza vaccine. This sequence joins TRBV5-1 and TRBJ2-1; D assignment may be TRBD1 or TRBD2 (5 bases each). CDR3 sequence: CASSPGTYYNEQFF. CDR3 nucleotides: TGCGCCAGCAGTCCCGGGACCTACTACAATGAGCAGTTCTTC.